This TCR beta chain was documented in a study of T cell responses to AZD1222 COVID-19 vaccine. TCRdb's table, derived via immunoSEQ multiplex PCR, lists solely in-frame clones and lacks some. The table includes some 150,000 clones, approximately 88% detected once. Study outcomes and limitations: Sampling that yielded the repertoires occurred only after the peak T cell response.

Germline lookup yields CDR1 MNHEY and CDR2 SVGAGI. V was shortened by 8 bases and J by 6 bases, with 16 bases between the two germline ends. The CDR3 runs 14 residues. Details on this clone: Its antigen remains unknown.

This sequence originates from an adult in good health. V is TRBV6-5 and J is TRBJ1-4, with a tentative D call TRBD1 (5 bases). Source: peripheral blood, taken on day 0 of AZD1222 vaccination. In DNA form, the CDR3 reads TGTGCCAGCGGCCCCCAGGGAAGGGATGAAAAACTGTTTTTT. It codes for CASGPQGRDEKLFF.